Listed here are 25 T cell receptor beta chains from one sample, sequenced in a study of blood T cell repertoires in COVID-19. This table comes from immunoSEQ multiplex PCR, and its TCRdb copy is limited to in-frame clones, with some not included. The sample lists under 250,000 clones, around 83% occurring once. Material for sequencing was peripheral blood. The receptors shown here come from a young woman with acute or convalescent COVID-19.

The chain joins TRBV4-3 to TRBJ1-1; possibly TRBD1 for D (6 bases). From germline, CDR1 is LGHNA and CDR2 YSLEER. CDR3 length equals 14 residues. V shed 0 bases and J shed 5 bases, with 10 bases lying between them. In DNA form, the CDR3 reads TGCGCCAGCAGCCAAGACACAGGGAGTACTGAAGCTTTCTTT. This gives the protein CASSQDTGSTEAFF.

This chain links TRBV9 with TRBJ2-7; D call uncertain. This CDR3 is built from 13 residues. Trimming shortened V by 0 bases and J by 3 bases, and 7 bases separated the two germline ends. Germline V gene sequence: CDR1 SGDLS, CDR2 YYNGEE. The CDR3, as DNA: TGTGCCAGCAGCGTAGGGCCCAGCTACGAGCAGTACTTC. It is translated as CASSVGPSYEQYF.

This CDR3 reads CASSQDSGHSLNEQFF. CDR3 coding DNA: TGCGCCAGCAGCCAAGATAGTGGACATTCCCTGAATGAGCAGTTCTTC. The chain carries TRBV4-1 and TRBJ2-1; D might be TRBD1 (5 bases). Germline loops: CDR1 MGHRA, CDR2 YSYEKL. The CDR3 is made up of 16 amino acids. V was pared by 0 bases and J by 7 bases, with 16 bases between.

The chain carries TRBV27 and TRBJ2-3; TRBD2 matches 10 bases. The CDR3 is made up of 14 amino acids. V lost 7 bases, J lost 9 bases, and 10 bases stayed unmatched. CDR1 is MNHEY and CDR2 is SMNVEV in the germline V gene (reference sequence). The CDR3 nucleotides are TGTGCCAGCACCATGCTAGCGGGAGTCGACACGCAGTATTTT. Protein product: CASTMLAGVDTQYF.

The J gene is TRBJ2-7, the V gene TRBV30; no clear D gene. Germline V gives CDR1 GTSNPN, CDR2 SVGIG (reference sequence). Trimming left V 1 base short and J 2 bases short, with 12 bases between. There are 14 residues in the CDR3. In nucleotides, the CDR3 is TGTGCCTGGAGTGGACCTTCTGCGGCCTACGAGCAGTACTTC. Its protein product is CAWSGPSAAYEQYF.

Details on this clone: An end of the junction does not agree with germline; a read error may underlie this. V usage is TRBV28 and J usage is TRBJ1-4; 10 bases agree with TRBD1. Germline assignment: CDR1 MDHEN and CDR2 SYDVKM. CDR3 size: 14 residues. The CDR3 sequence is CASKGTGARKTVIF. The DNA of the CDR3 is TGTGCCAGCAAGGGGACAGGGGCCCGAAAAACTGTTATTTTT.

This clone was picked up many times. The chain recombines TRBV15 with TRBJ2-1; 12 nucleotides agree with TRBD2. CDR1 and CDR2 from the germline V gene are LNHNV and YYDKDF (reference sequence). After removal of 0 bases from V and 4 bases from J, the junction contained 10 bases not matched to a gene. The CDR3 length is 19 residues. The chain's CDR3 is CATSRDTRLAGAGYNEQFF. Here the CDR3 DNA reads TGTGCCACCAGCAGAGATACGCGACTAGCGGGAGCCGGGTACAATGAGCAGTTCTTC. The complete variable domain, with remaining parts taken from reference TRBV15 and TRBJ2-1, reads DAMVIQNPRYQVTQFGKPVTLSCSQTLNHNVMYWYQQKSSQAPKLLFHYYDKDFNNEADTPDNFQSRRPNTSFCFLDIRSPGLGDTAMYLCATSRDTRLAGAGYNEQFFGPGTRLTVL.

The table lists this clone with a count of one. The chain is built from TRBV3-1 (or the pseudogene TRBV3-2) and TRBJ2-1; D is perhaps TRBD2 (6 bases). The CDR3 is made up of 14 amino acids. V was shortened by 1 base and J by 5 bases, with 9 bases between the two germline ends. The germline V gene encodes CDR1 LGHDT and CDR2 YNNKEL (reference sequence). As DNA, the CDR3 is TGTGCCAGCAGCCAAGCGGGAGATGACAATGAGCAGTTCTTC. It is translated as CASSQAGDDNEQFF.

The chain recombines TRBV29-1 with TRBJ1-1; the match to TRBD1 covers 8 bases. J gave up 6 bases and V 7 bases, and 4 bases lay outside the gene matches. Per the germline V gene, CDR1 is SQVTM and CDR2 is ANQGSEA. This CDR3 has 11 residues. The CDR3 sequence is CSGDRGPEAFF. CDR3 nucleotides: TGCAGCGGTGACAGGGGCCCTGAAGCTTTCTTT.

The genes are TRBV27 and TRBJ2-1, with 11 positions matching TRBD2. Germline V gene data show CDR1 as MNHEY and CDR2 as SMNVEV (reference sequence). This CDR3 is 16 amino acids long. V dropped 1 base and J dropped 4; count of bases not matched to a gene: 3. CDR3 bases: TGTGCCAGCAGTTTATATGGGACTAGCGGATACAATGAGCAGTTCTTC. Translating it yields CASSLYGTSGYNEQFF.

The chain links TRBV3-1 (or the pseudogene TRBV3-2) to TRBJ1-5; possible D gene TRBD1, 6 bases. Germline CDR1 reads LGHDT; CDR2 reads YNNKEL (reference sequence). V was shortened by 6 bases and J by 6 bases, with 18 bases between the two germline ends. The CDR3 runs 15 residues. The CDR3, as DNA: TGTGCCAGCAGTAAGGGGGGGGGCGACGTTCAGCCCCAGCATTTT. Protein: CASSKGGGDVQPQHF.

The chain joins TRBV18 to TRBJ2-1; TRBD2 matches at 13 bases. The germline gives CDR1 KGHSH, CDR2 LQKENI. The CDR3 extends over 16 amino acids. V shed 4 bases and J 8 bases; nucleotides not matched to a gene: 8. In DNA, the CDR3 is TGTGCCAGCTCACGTATACTAGCGGGAGGGCCCGATGAGCAGTTCTTC. Its protein is CASSRILAGGPDEQFF. Full variable domain (remainder filled in from reference TRBV18 and TRBJ2-1): NAGVMQNPRHLVRRRGQEARLRCSPMKGHSHVYWYRQLPEEGLKFMVYLQKENIIDESGMPKERFSAEFPKEGPSILRIQQVVRGDSAAYFCASSRILAGGPDEQFFGPGTRLTVL.

The chain joins TRBV11-2 to TRBJ1-2, with 11 bases that match TRBD1. Germline assignment: CDR1 SGHAT and CDR2 FQNNGV. The CDR3 totals 17 residues. V lost 4 bases to trimming and J lost 5 bases; unmatched junction nucleotides: 12. This chain's CDR3 is CASSSFGIGTGGYGYTF. The DNA of the CDR3 is TGTGCCAGCAGCTCATTTGGAATCGGGACAGGGGGATATGGCTACACCTTC.

The rearrangement joins TRBV7-2 to TRBJ2-7, with D possibly being TRBD2 (6 bases). Germline V CDR1 and CDR2: SGHTA, FQGNSA. The CDR3 is 17 residues long. V was cut by 1 base and J by 1 base, with 17 bases left in between. The CDR3 loop reads CASSLGPAGGNSYEQYF. CDR3 DNA sequence: TGTGCCAGCAGCTTAGGTCCAGCTGGGGGGAATTCCTACGAGCAGTACTTC.

This rearrangement joins TRBV5-1 to TRBJ2-2; 10 bases are shared with TRBD2. This CDR3 is built from 16 residues. Trimming took 4 bases from V and 6 from J; bases not matched to a gene: 9. Germline V lookup: CDR1 SGHRS, CDR2 YFSETQ. This CDR3 is CASSPLAGAGAGELFF. DNA of the CDR3: TGCGCCAGCAGCCCCCTAGCGGGAGCGGGTGCCGGGGAGCTGTTTTTT.

The chain employs TRBV6-6 and TRBJ2-5, with 9 positions matching TRBD1. This CDR3 is built from 15 residues. The J segment lost 4 bases and the V segment lost 7 bases, leaving 10 bases of the junction unmatched. Germline loops: CDR1 MNHNY, CDR2 SVGAGI (reference sequence). CDR3: CASTRNTGGRETQYF. CDR3 sequence (DNA): TGTGCCAGCACCCGGAACACAGGGGGCAGAGAGACCCAGTACTTC.

This sequence joins TRBV6-4 and TRBJ2-3, with 8 bases lining up with TRBD2. The CDR3 has 15 amino acids. J gave up 13 bases and V 0 bases, and 12 bases lay outside the gene matches. Germline loops: CDR1 MRHNA, CDR2 SNTAGT. In DNA form, the CDR3 reads TGTGCCAGCAGTGACTCGACAAGCGGGAGCCATGCGAAGTATTTT. Encoded protein: CASSDSTSGSHAKYF.

This chain links TRBV10-2 with TRBJ2-7; 10 nucleotides agree with TRBD2. The CDR3 length is 16 residues. Germline assignment: CDR1 WSHSY and CDR2 SAAADI. The V gene end was trimmed by 6 bases and the J gene end by 5 bases; junction bases not matched to a gene: 13. CDR3 nucleotides: TGCGCCAGCAGCCCGAAGGTGCTAGCGGGAGCCGACGAGCAGTACTTC. Protein sequence: CASSPKVLAGADEQYF.

V usage is TRBV4-3 and J usage is TRBJ2-1; 11 bases align to TRBD2. J was trimmed by 4 bases and V by 0 bases; bases with no gene match: 8. This CDR3 has 18 residues. Germline CDR1 is LGHNA and CDR2 is YSLEER. The CDR3 protein is CASSQDISGLADYNEQFF. Here the CDR3 DNA reads TGCGCCAGCAGCCAAGATATTTCGGGACTAGCGGATTACAATGAGCAGTTCTTC.

The rearrangement links TRBV4-2 to TRBJ1-6; 8 bases align to TRBD1. The CDR3 is 17 amino acids. Germline-derived CDR1 and CDR2 are LGHNA and YNFKEQ. After removal of 1 base from V and 6 bases from J, the junction contained 8 bases not matched to a gene. CDR3 nucleotide sequence: TGTGCCAGCAGCCAAGTGATAGACAGGGGCCGTAATTCACCCCTCCACTTT. Its protein product is CASSQVIDRGRNSPLHF.

This clone was seen a few times. The chain has TRBV5-8 and TRBJ1-2; no clear D gene. There are 11 residues in the CDR3. Trimming stripped 5 bases from V and 14 bases from J, with 16 bases between. Per the germline V gene, CDR1 is SGHTS and CDR2 is YDEGEE. CDR3 sequence reads: CASRVQITRTF. The CDR3 DNA is TGTGCCAGCAGAGTACAAATAACGAGGACCTTC.

The CDR3 sequence: CASSEQGWGNTEAFF. CDR3 nucleotide sequence: TGTGCCAGTAGTGAGCAGGGGTGGGGGAACACTGAAGCTTTCTTT. The chain uses TRBV19 and TRBJ1-1, with a tentative D call TRBD1 (6 bases). The CDR3 is 15 residues long. The germline gives CDR1 LNHDA, CDR2 SQIVND (reference sequence). V lost 5 bases to trimming and J lost 1 base, with 14 bases between them.

V and J are TRBV6-5 and TRBJ2-7; TRBD1 agrees at 10 bases. CDR1 and CDR2 from the germline V gene are MNHEY and SVGAGI. The CDR3 length is 14 residues. J gave up 3 bases and V 5 bases, and 4 bases lay outside the gene matches. CDR3 in DNA: TGTGCCAGCAGTACCGGGACAGGGGTCTACGAGCAGTACTTC. This codes for CASSTGTGVYEQYF.

This chain joins TRBV11-3 and TRBJ2-7; a possible D gene is TRBD2 (6 bases). Germline loops: CDR1 SGHNT, CDR2 YENEEA. Trimming took off 4 bases at V and 2 bases at J, with 18 bases between the two ends. This CDR3 spans 16 amino acids. The CDR3 sequence is CASSSERRAGPYEQYF. In nucleotides, the CDR3 is TGTGCCAGCAGCTCGGAACGGAGGGCAGGGCCCTACGAGCAGTACTTC.

V gene TRBV7-8 combines with J gene TRBJ1-6, with D possibly TRBD1 on 5 matching bases. The germline gives CDR1 SGHVS, CDR2 FQNEAQ. There are 16 residues in the CDR3. V lost 2 bases to trimming and J lost 7 bases, with 15 bases between them. The CDR3 coding sequence is TGTGCCAGCAGCTTATGGGCCAGGGTGGGGAATTCACCCCTCCACTTT. This encodes CASSLWARVGNSPLHF.